This paragraph reports one T cell receptor (beta chain). The antigen is undetermined. V lost 3 bases to trimming and J lost 6 bases, with 9 bases between them. The germline CDR1 and CDR2 sequences are LNHDA and SQIVND (reference sequence). There are 13 residues in the CDR3. This record belongs to a study of T cell responses to AZD1222 COVID-19 vaccine. Looking at the study overall: Second-dose timings of about 4 or about 12 weeks were pooled.

Study-level points and caveats: Donors were chiefly white British, with a greater number of females, and clonal diversity was perhaps underestimated. Baseline seropositives among AZD1222 recipients totaled only five or six. Sampled repertoires all dated from after the peak T cell response.

TCRdb's copy holds only in-frame clones and misses some; the assay was immunoSEQ multiplex PCR. This table holds about 84,000 clones, nearly 90% found once. This TCR was recovered from an adult in good health. The chain employs TRBV19 and TRBJ2-1, with D uncertain. The sample was peripheral blood, taken on day 0 of AZD1222 vaccination. This CDR3 is CASSMATGNEQFF. The DNA of the CDR3 is TGTGCCAGTAGTATGGCGACGGGCAATGAGCAGTTCTTC.